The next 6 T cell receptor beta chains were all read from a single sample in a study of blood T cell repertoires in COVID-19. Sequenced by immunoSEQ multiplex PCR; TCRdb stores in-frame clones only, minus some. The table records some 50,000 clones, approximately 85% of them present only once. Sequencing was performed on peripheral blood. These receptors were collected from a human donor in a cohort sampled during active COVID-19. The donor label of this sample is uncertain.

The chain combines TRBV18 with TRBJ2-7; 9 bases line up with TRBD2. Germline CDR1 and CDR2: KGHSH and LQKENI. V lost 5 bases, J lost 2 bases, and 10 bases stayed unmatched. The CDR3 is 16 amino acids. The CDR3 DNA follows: TGTGCCAGCTCATCACTGGGACTAGCTGACGCCTACGAGCAGTACTTC. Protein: CASSSLGLADAYEQYF.

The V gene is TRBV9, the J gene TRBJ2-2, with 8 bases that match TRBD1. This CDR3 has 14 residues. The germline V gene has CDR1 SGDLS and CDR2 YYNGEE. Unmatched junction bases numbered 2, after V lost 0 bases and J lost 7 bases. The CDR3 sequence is CASSVVQGDGELFF. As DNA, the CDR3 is TGTGCCAGCAGCGTAGTACAGGGGGACGGGGAGCTGTTTTTT.

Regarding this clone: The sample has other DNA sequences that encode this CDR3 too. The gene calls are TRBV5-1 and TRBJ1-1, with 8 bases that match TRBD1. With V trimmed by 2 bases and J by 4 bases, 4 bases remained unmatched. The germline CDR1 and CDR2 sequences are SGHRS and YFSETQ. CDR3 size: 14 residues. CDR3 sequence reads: CASSLEDRVTEAFF. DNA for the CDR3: TGCGCCAGCAGCTTAGAGGACAGGGTCACTGAAGCTTTCTTT.

In DNA, the CDR3 is TGTGCCAGCAACGTCCGGGAAGTGAATGAAAAACTGTTTTTT. It codes for CASNVREVNEKLFF. The chain links TRBV28 to TRBJ1-4, with D hard to call. This CDR3 contains 14 residues. Germline V gene data show CDR1 as MDHEN and CDR2 as SYDVKM. The V end was cut by 7 bases, the J end by 5 bases, with 14 bases between.

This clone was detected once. CDR3 amino acids: CASSQFNQPQHF. In nucleotides, the CDR3 is TGTGCCAGCAGTCAGTTCAATCAGCCCCAGCATTTT. The chain couples TRBV28 to TRBJ1-5; D remains ambiguous. CDR3 length equals 12 residues. Trimming took off 5 bases at V and 3 bases at J, with 5 bases between the two ends. CDR1 and CDR2 from the germline V gene are MDHEN and SYDVKM.

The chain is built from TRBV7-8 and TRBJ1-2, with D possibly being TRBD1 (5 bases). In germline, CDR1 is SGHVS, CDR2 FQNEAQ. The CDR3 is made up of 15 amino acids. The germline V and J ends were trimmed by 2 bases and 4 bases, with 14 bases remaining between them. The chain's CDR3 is CASSLSWEGSYGYTF. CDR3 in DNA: TGTGCCAGCAGCTTATCATGGGAGGGGAGCTATGGCTACACCTTC. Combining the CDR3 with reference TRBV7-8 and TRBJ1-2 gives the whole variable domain GAGVSQSPRYKVAKRGQDVALRCDPISGHVSLFWYQQALGQGPEFLTYFQNEAQLDKSGLPSDRFFAERPEGSVSTLKIQRTQQEDSAVYLCASSLSWEGSYGYTFGSGTRLTVV.